This T cell receptor beta chain was documented in a study of blood T cell repertoires in COVID-19. The CDR3 consists of 17 residues. Per the germline V gene, CDR1 is MNHNY and CDR2 is SVGAGI (reference sequence). V shed 5 bases and J 0 bases; nucleotides not matched to a gene: 5. As processed by the authors: Amplification with reference gene primers provided the estimates of nucleated cell counts. Generated by immunoSEQ multiplex PCR, the TCRdb table keeps only in-frame clones and is missing some. V and J calls plus clone size are reproduced from that table; the DNA served to infer D and trimming. The sample lists 30,000 to 35,000 clones; nearly 95% were seen once.

This TCR came from a human donor in a cohort sampled during active COVID-19. The genes are TRBV6-6 and TRBJ2-3, with TRBD2 matching 13 bases. The sequenced sample consisted of peripheral blood. CDR3 residues: CASSRLAGGGSTDTQYF. For the CDR3, the DNA is TGTGCCAGCAGTCGACTAGCGGGAGGCGGGAGCACAGATACGCAGTATTTT.